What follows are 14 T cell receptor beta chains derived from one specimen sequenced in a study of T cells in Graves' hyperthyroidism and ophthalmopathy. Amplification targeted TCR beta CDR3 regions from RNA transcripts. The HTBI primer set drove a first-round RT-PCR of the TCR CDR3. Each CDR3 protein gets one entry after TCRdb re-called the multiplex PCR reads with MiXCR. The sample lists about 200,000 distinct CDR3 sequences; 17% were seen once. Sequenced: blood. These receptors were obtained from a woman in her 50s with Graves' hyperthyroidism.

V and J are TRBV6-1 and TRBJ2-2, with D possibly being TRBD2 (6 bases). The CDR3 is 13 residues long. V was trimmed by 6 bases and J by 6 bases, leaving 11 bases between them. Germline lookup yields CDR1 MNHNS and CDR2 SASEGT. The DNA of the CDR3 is TGTGCCAGCAGACCTCCTAGCGCCGGGGAGCTGTTTTTT. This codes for CASRPPSAGELFF.

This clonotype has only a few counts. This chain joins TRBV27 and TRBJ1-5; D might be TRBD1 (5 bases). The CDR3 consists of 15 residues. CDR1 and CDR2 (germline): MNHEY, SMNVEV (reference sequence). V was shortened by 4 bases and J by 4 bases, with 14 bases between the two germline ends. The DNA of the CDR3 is TGTGCCAGCAGTTCCACCCGCGGGGGTAATCAGCCCCAGCATTTT. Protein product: CASSSTRGGNQPQHF.

The CDR3 region is CSGSDGSLAYNEQFF. CDR3 nucleotide sequence: TGCAGTGGGAGTGATGGTAGCCTAGCCTACAATGAGCAGTTCTTC. The chain uses TRBV20-1 and TRBJ2-1; unclear D gene. The CDR3 is 15 residues long. Per germline, CDR1 DFQATT and CDR2 SNEGSKA (reference sequence). Trimming cost V 7 bases and J 2 bases, with 18 bases left between them.

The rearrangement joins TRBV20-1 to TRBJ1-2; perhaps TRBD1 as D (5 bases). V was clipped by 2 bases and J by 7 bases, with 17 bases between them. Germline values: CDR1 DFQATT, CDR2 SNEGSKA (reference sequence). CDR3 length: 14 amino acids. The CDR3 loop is CSARLVEGNGGYTF. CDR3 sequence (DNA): TGCAGTGCTAGATTAGTGGAGGGGAATGGTGGCTACACCTTC.

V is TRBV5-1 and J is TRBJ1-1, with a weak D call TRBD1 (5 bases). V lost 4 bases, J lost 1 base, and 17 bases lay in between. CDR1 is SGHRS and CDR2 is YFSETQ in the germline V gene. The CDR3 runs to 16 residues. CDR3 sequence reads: CASSLGTVGANTEAFF. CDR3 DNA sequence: TGCGCCAGCAGCCTGGGGACCGTCGGGGCGAACACTGAAGCTTTCTTT.

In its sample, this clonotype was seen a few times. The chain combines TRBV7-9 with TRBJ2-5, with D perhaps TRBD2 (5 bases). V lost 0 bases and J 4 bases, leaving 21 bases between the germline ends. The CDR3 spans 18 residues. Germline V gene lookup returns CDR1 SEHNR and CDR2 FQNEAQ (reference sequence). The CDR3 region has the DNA TGTGCCAGCAGCTTAGCCCACGGGTCTAGCCAGAGAGCAGAGACCCAGTACTTC. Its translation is CASSLAHGSSQRAETQYF. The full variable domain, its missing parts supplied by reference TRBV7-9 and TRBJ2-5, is DTGVSQNPRHKITKRGQNVTFRCDPISEHNRLYWYRQTLGQGPEFLTYFQNEAQLEKSRLLSDRFSAERPKGSFSTLEIQRTEQGDSAMYLCASSLAHGSSQRAETQYFGPGTRLLVL.

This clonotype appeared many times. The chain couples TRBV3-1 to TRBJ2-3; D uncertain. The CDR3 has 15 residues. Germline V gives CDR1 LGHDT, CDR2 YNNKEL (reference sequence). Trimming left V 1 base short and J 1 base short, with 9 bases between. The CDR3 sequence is CASSQGPQGTDTQYF. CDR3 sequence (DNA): TGTGCCAGCAGCCAAGGTCCCCAAGGCACAGATACGCAGTATTTT.

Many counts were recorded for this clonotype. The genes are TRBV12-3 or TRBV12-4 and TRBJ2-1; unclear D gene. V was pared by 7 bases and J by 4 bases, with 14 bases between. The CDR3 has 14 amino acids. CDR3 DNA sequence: TGTGCCAGCACCCTGGTAAGATATTACAATGAGCAGTTCTTC. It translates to CASTLVRYYNEQFF.

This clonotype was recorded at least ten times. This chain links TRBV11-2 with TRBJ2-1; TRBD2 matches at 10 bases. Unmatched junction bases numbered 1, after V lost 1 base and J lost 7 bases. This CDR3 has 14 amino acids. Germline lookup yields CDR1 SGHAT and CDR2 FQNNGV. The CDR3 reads CASSLVSGRNEQFF. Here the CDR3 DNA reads TGTGCCAGCAGCTTAGTTAGCGGGAGGAATGAGCAGTTCTTC.

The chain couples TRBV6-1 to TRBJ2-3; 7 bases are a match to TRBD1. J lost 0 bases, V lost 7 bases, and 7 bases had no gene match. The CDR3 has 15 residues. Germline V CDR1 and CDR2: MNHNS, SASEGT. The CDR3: CASMIGTVSTDTQYF. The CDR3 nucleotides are TGTGCCAGCATGATCGGGACAGTAAGCACAGATACGCAGTATTTT.

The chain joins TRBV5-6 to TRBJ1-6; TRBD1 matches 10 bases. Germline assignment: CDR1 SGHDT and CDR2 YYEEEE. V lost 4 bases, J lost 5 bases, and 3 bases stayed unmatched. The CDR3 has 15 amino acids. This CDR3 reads CASSEGTGDNSPLHF. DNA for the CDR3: TGTGCCAGCAGCGAGGGGACAGGGGATAATTCACCCCTCCACTTT.

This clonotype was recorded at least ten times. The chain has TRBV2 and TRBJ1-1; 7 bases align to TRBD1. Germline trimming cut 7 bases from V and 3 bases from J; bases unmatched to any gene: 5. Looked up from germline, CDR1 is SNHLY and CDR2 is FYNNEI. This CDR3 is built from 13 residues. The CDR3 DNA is TGTGCCAGCACTCCCGACAGGGACACTGAAGCTTTCTTT. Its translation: CASTPDRDTEAFF.

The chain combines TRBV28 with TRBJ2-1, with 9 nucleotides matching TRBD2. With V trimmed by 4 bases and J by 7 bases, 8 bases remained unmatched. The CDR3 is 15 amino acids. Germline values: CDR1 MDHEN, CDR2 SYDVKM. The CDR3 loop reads CASSSPGTSRNEQFF. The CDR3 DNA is TGTGCCAGCAGTTCACCCGGGACTAGCCGGAATGAGCAGTTCTTC.

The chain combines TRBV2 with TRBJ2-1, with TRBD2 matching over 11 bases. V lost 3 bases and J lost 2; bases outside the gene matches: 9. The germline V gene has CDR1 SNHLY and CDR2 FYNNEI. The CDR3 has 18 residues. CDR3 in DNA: TGTGCCAGCAGTGACCATCCTAGCGGGAGGAGTCCCTACAATGAGCAGTTCTTC. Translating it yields CASSDHPSGRSPYNEQFF.